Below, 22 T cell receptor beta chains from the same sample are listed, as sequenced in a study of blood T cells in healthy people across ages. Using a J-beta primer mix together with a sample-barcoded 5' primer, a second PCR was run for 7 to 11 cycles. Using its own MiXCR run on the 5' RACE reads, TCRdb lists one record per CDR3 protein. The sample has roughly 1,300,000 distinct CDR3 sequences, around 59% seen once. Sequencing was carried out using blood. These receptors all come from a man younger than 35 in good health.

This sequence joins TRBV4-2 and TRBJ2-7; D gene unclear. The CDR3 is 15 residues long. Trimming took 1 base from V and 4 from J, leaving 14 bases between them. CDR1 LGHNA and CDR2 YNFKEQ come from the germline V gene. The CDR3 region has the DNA TGTGCCAGCAGCCAAGGGGCTAGACGTGCGTACGAGCAGTACTTC. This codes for CASSQGARRAYEQYF.

Here the CDR3 DNA reads TGTGCCAGCAGTTTCGAAGCGGGAGTTGACGAGCAGTACTTC. It translates to CASSFEAGVDEQYF. The chain uses TRBV12-3 or TRBV12-4 and TRBJ2-4, with 8 positions matching TRBD2. Matching the DNA end better, TRBJ2-7 makes the J call doubtful. This CDR3 has 14 residues.

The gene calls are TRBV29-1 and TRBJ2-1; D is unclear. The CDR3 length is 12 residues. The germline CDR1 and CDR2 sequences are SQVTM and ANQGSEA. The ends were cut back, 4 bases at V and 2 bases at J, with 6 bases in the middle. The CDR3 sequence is CSVGQPYNEQFF. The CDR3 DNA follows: TGCAGCGTTGGGCAGCCCTACAATGAGCAGTTCTTC.

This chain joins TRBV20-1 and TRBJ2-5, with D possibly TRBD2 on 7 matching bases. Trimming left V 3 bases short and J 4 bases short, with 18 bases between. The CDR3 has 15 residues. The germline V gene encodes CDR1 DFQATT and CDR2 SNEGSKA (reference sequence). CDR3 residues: CSARGRGASRETQYF. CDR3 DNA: TGCAGTGCTAGGGGGAGGGGGGCTAGTAGAGAGACCCAGTACTTC.

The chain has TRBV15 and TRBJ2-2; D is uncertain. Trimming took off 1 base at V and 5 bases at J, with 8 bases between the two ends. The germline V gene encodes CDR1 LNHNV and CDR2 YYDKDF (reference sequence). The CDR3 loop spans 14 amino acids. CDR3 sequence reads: CATSRGGWTGELFF. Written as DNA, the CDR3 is TGTGCCACCAGCAGAGGCGGCTGGACCGGGGAGCTGTTTTTT.

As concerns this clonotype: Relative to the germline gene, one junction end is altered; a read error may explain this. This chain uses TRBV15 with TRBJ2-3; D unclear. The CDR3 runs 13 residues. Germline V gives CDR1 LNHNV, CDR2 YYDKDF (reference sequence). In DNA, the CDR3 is TGTGCCGCCAGCAGCAGAGTCACAGATACGCAGTATTTT. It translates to CAASSRVTDTQYF.

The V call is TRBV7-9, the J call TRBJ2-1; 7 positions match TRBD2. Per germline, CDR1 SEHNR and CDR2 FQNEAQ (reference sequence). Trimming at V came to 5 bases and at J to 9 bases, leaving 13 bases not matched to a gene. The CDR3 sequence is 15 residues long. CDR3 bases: TGTGCCAGCAGCCACCTTGGGGCGGGAGAGGGTGAGCAGTTCTTC. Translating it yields CASSHLGAGEGEQFF.

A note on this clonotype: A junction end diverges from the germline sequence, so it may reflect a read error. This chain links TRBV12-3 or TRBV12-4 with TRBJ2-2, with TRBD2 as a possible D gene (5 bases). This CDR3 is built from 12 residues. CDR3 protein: CASSTLSGELFF. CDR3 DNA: TGTGCCAGCTCCACTTTATCCGGGGAGTTGTTTTTT.

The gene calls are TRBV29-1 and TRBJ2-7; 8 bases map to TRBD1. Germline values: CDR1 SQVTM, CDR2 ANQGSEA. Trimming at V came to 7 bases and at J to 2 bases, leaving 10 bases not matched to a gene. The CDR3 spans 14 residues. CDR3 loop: CSGTSGTGAYEQYF. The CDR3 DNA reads TGCAGCGGTACATCCGGGACAGGAGCCTACGAGCAGTACTTC.

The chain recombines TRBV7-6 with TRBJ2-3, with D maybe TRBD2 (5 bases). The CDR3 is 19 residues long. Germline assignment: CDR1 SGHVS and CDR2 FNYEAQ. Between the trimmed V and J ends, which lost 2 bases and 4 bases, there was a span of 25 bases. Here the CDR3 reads CASSLTLGRGTLYPDTQYF. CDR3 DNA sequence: TGTGCCAGCAGCTTAACTTTGGGGAGAGGCACCCTATATCCAGATACGCAGTATTTT.

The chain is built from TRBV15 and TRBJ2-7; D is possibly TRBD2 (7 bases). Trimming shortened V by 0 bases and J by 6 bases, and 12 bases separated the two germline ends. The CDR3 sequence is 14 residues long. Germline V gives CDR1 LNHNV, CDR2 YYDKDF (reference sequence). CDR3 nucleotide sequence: TGTGCCACCAGCAGAGATTCGGGGGGCGCCGAGCAGTACTTC. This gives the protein CATSRDSGGAEQYF. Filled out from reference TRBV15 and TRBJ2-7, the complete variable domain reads DAMVIQNPRYQVTQFGKPVTLSCSQTLNHNVMYWYQQKSSQAPKLLFHYYDKDFNNEADTPDNFQSRRPNTSFCFLDIRSPGLGDTAMYLCATSRDSGGAEQYFGPGTRLTVT.

The CDR3 DNA follows: TGTGCCAGCAGCTTGTCAACAAGCACAGATACGCAGTATTTT. Translating it yields CASSLSTSTDTQYF. This rearrangement joins TRBV11-2 to TRBJ2-3; D uncertain. There are 14 residues in the CDR3. V lost 3 bases, J lost 0 bases, and 7 bases lay in between. The germline CDR1 and CDR2 sequences are SGHAT and FQNNGV.

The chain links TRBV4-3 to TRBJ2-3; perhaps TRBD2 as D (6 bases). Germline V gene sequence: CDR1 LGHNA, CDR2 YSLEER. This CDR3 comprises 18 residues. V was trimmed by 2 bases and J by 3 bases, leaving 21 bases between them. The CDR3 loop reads CASSQQKETRPATDTQYF. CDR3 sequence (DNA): TGCGCCAGCAGCCAACAGAAGGAGACTAGACCGGCAACAGATACGCAGTATTTT.

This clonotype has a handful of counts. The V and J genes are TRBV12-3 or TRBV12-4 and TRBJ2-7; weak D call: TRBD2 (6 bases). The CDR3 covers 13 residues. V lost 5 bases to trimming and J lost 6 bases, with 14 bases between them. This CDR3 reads CASSPLRDSEQYF. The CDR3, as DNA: TGTGCCAGCAGTCCCCTCAGGGACTCCGAGCAGTACTTC.

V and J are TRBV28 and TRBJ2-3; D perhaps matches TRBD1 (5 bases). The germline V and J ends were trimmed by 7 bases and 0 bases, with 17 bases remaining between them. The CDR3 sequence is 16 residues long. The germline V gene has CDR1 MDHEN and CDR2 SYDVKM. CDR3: CASKRTTYLSTDTQYF. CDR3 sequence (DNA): TGTGCCAGCAAGAGGACAACTTATTTAAGCACAGATACGCAGTATTTT.

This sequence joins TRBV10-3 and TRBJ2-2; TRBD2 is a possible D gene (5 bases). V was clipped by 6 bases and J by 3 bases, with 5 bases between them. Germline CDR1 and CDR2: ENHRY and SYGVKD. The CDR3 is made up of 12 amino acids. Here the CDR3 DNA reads TGTGCCATCAGGGAGGACACCGGGGAGCTGTTTTTT. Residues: CAIREDTGELFF.

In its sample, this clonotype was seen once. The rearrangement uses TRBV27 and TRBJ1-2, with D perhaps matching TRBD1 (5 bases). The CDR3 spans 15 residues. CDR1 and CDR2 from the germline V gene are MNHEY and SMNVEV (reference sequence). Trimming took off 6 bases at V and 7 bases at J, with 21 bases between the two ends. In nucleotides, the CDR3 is TGTGCCAGCAGCCCCGGGGCGGCGCCCCTGAGTGGCTACACCTTC. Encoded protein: CASSPGAAPLSGYTF.

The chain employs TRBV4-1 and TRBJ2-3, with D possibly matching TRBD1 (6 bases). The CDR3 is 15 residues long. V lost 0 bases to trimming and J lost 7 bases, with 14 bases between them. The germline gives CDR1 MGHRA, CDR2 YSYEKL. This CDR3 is CASSQDGGSSNTQYF. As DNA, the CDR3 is TGCGCCAGCAGCCAAGATGGGGGCAGTAGCAATACGCAGTATTTT.

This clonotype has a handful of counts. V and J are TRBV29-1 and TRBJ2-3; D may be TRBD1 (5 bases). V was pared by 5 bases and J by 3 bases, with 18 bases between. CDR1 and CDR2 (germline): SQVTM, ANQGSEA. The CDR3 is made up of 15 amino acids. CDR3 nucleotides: TGCAGCGTTCCCAAAGGGGCCCTCGGGACAGATACGCAGTATTTT. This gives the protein CSVPKGALGTDTQYF.

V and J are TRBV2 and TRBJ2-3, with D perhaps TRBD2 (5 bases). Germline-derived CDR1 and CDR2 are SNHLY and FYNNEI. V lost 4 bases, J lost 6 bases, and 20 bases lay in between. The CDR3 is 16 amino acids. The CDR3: CASSVGYGVGSDTQYF. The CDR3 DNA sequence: TGTGCCAGCAGTGTGGGGTACGGGGTTGGTTCGGATACGCAGTATTTT.

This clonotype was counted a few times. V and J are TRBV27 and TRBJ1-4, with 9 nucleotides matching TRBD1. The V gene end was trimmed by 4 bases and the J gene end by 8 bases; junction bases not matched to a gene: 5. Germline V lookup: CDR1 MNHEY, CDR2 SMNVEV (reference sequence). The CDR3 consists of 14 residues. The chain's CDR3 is CASSSGQGWEKLFF. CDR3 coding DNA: TGTGCCAGCAGTTCGGGACAGGGTTGGGAAAAACTGTTTTTT.

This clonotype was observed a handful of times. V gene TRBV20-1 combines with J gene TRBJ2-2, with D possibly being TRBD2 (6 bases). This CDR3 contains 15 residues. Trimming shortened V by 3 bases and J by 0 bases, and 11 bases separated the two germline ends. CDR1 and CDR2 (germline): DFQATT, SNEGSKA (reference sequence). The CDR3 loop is CSASAGRANTGELFF. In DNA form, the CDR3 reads TGCAGTGCTAGTGCCGGGAGAGCGAACACCGGGGAGCTGTTTTTT.